This record looks at one TCR beta chain sequence and its context. As the CDR3 is not closed by the conserved phenylalanine or tryptophan, this likely results from a read error. Starting from 500 ng of total RNA, TCR beta cDNA was produced with a primer in the constant region. ARM-PCR was slightly modified, and three nested multiplex PCR rounds with it gave rise to the TCR beta libraries. The first two PCR rounds used TRBV1-TRBV30 primers with a Cbeta primer, around 10 cycles each. TCRdb recomputed calls from the multiplex PCR reads with MiXCR, one row per CDR3 protein. This table has approximately 190,000 distinct CDR3 sequences, 85% appearing once. The data stem from a study of tumor-infiltrating lymphocytes in primary liver carcinoma. Germline V CDR1 and CDR2: MNHNY, SVGAGI (reference sequence). This CDR3 has 17 residues. DNA and RNA were both co-extracted from 20-30 mg of bulk tissue that had not been sorted.

This clonotype was sampled from a man in his forties with primary liver carcinoma and hepatitis B virus infection. The chain is built from TRBV6-6 and TRBJ1-1; D is unresolved. The sample taken for sequencing was tumor tissue from primary liver carcinoma. In DNA form, the CDR3 reads TGTGCCAGCAGTCACTCGAGCGCGGAGGCGGATATTAAGGAAGCTTTCTAT. Translating it yields CASSHSSAEADIKEAFY.